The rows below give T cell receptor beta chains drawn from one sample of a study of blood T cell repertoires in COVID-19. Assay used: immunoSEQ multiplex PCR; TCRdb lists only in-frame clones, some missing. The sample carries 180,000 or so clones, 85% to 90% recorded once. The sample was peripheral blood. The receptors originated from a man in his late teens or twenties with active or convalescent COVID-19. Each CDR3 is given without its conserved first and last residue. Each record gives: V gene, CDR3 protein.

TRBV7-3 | ASSLGGASGTYNEQF
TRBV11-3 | ASSSSGRYSNEQF
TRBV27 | ASSTQGGFYGYT
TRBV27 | ASSPPGQGSTALH
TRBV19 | ASSIRRGQETQY
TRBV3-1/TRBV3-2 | ASSHTGGSGANVLT
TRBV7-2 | ASTKNRASGIGAYNEQF
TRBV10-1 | ASSETDTHNQPQH
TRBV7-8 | ASSKPRETQY
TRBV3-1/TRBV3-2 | ASSQAVTDTQY
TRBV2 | ASKLGSTDTQY
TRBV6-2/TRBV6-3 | ASSSTFPGPEAF
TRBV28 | ASSGTSGGNTIY
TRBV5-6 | ASSLTGLGYT
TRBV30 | AWSRGTGITDTQY
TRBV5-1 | ASSLADSQTGELF
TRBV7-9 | ASSLYGQVQKEKLF
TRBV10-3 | AIRRGLATTGELF
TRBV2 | ASNVGEGNTEAF
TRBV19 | ASRTVGVLYGYT
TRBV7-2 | ASSLRVFQETQY
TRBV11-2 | ASRKPGQGEKLF
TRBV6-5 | ASSSSRGLGYT
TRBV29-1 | SVISPGQYYEQY
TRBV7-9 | ASSPNRGWETQY
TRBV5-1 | ASSPVMGAGYTEAF
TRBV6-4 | ASSDSSSGYNEQF
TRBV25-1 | ASRPQGNTGELF
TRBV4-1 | ASSREGPNTEAF
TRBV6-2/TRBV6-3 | ASSSDSGANVLT
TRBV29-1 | STSTVSYNEQF
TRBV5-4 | ASSLNPRGGNGELF
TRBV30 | AWMRDSYGYT
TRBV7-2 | ASSWRQGANTGELF
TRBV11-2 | ASSLIGTGKSKAF
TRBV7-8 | ASSFRDNEQF
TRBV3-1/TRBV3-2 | ASSPSRGSGSY
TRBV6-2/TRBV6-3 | ASSPGAPGYT
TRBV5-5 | ASSSGQGYNEQF
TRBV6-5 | ASSWASGGGVSEQY
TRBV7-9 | ASSLGQYTEAF
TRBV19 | ASTQYGSQKYGYT
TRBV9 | ASSARTGLGASTGELF
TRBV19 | ASSNPQGGGSGANVLT
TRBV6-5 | ASSQTSGEKLF
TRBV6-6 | ASSYGAITYNEQF
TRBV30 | AWSVGLELGYT
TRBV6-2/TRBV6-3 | ASSDGTSGPSYNEQF
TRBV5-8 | ASSLGLARETQY
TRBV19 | ASSIGGRSYEQY
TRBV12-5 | ASGGFNYGYT
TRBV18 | ASSREGQTYEQY